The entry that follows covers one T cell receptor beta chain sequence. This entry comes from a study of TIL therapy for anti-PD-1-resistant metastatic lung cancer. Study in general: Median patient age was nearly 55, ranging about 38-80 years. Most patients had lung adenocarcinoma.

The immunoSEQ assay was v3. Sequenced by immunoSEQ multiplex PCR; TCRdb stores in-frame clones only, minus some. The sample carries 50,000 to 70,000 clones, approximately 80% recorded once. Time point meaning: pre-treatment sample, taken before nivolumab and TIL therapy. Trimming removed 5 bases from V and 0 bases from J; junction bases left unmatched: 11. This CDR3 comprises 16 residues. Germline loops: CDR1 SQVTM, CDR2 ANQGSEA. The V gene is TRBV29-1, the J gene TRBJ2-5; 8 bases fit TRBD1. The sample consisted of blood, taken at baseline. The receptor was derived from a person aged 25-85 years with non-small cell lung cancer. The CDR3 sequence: CSVKRADRADQETQYF. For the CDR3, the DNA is TGCAGCGTTAAGCGGGCGGACAGGGCGGACCAAGAGACCCAGTACTTC.